Sequencing of this T cell receptor beta chain was carried out in a study of blood T cell repertoires in COVID-19. On the study more broadly: The study drew acute and convalescent COVID-19 samples from the United States, Italy and Spain.

Sequencing was performed with immunoSEQ multiplex PCR; in TCRdb, only in-frame clones are kept and a portion is missing. The repertoire holds more than 110,000 clones, with roughly 80% as singletons. The CDR3 length is 13 residues. V lost 5 bases, J lost 5 bases, and 3 bases stayed unmatched. Germline CDR1 reads SEHNR; CDR2 reads FQNEAQ (reference sequence). V is TRBV7-9 and J is TRBJ2-1, with 7 bases identical to TRBD2. This clonotype was sampled from a woman older than 75 with acute or convalescent COVID-19. The sequencing sample was made of peripheral blood. The CDR3 loop is CASSGLVNNEQFF. The CDR3 region has the DNA TGTGCCAGCAGCGGACTAGTGAACAATGAGCAGTTCTTC. The variable domain in full, with the rest retrieved from reference TRBV7-9 and TRBJ2-1, is DTGVSQNPRHKITKRGQNVTFRCDPISEHNRLYWYRQTLGQGPEFLTYFQNEAQLEKSRLLSDRFSAERPKGSFSTLEIQRTEQGDSAMYLCASSGLVNNEQFFGPGTRLTVL.